Below, 30 T cell receptor beta chains from the same sample are listed, as sequenced in a study of cytomegalovirus exposure and HLA in healthy donors. The PCR contained 60 Vbeta and 13 Jbeta primers. Only in-frame clones appear in the TCRdb table, and some are missing; sequencing was by immunoSEQ multiplex PCR. The sample consists of about 160,000 clones, about four fifths of them appearing once. What was sequenced was PBMCs. These receptors were obtained from a male donor in good health and CMV-seropositive.

The sample holds one count of this clone. The gene calls are TRBV4-1 and TRBJ1-4; a weak D match, TRBD1 (5 bases). Trimming took off 4 bases at V and 1 base at J, with 22 bases between the two ends. Germline V lookup: CDR1 MGHRA, CDR2 YSYEKL. The CDR3 totals 19 residues. The CDR3 DNA reads TGCGCCAGCAGCCTCCCAGGTGGGGGGACCGCGAAAACTAATGAAAAACTGTTTTTT. This translates into CASSLPGGGTAKTNEKLFF.

The rearrangement uses TRBV4-1 and TRBJ2-7; 7 bases match TRBD1. V was pared by 3 bases and J by 2 bases, with 1 base of the junction left unmatched. Germline loops: CDR1 MGHRA, CDR2 YSYEKL. The CDR3 consists of 13 residues. DNA for the CDR3: TGCGCCAGCAGCCAGACAGGGCCCTACGAGCAGTACTTC. This encodes CASSQTGPYEQYF.

The gene calls are TRBV10-3 and TRBJ1-3; D is perhaps TRBD1 (5 bases). The CDR3 extends over 14 amino acids. Trimming took off 7 bases at V and 0 bases at J, with 10 bases between the two ends. Germline CDR1 is ENHRY and CDR2 is SYGVKD. CDR3 in amino acids: CAITPGGSGNTIYF. CDR3 in DNA: TGTGCCATCACCCCGGGGGGCTCTGGAAACACCATATATTTT.

This chain joins TRBV5-5 and TRBJ1-5; D may be TRBD1 (5 bases). Trimming took off 1 base at V and 6 bases at J, with 11 bases between the two ends. Germline V CDR1 and CDR2: SGHKS, YYEKEE (reference sequence). This CDR3 comprises 14 residues. Here the CDR3 DNA reads TGTGCCAGCAGCTTGCAGGGAGGAACTCAGCCCCAGCATTTT. Protein product: CASSLQGGTQPQHF. The complete variable domain, with remaining parts taken from reference TRBV5-5 and TRBJ1-5, reads DAGVTQSPTHLIKTRGQQVTLRCSPISGHKSVSWYQQVLGQGPQFIFQYYEKEERGRGNFPDRFSARQFPNYSSELNVNALLLGDSALYLCASSLQGGTQPQHFGDGTRLSIL.

The chain's CDR3 is CASSLGLAAREQYF. In nucleotides, the CDR3 is TGCGCCAGCAGCTTGGGACTAGCGGCTAGAGAGCAGTACTTC. The V and J genes are TRBV5-1 and TRBJ2-7, with 9 bases that match TRBD2. J lost 7 bases, V lost 0 bases, and 5 bases had no gene match. Germline lookup yields CDR1 SGHRS and CDR2 YFSETQ. There are 14 residues in the CDR3.

The J gene is TRBJ1-2, the V gene TRBV5-6; perhaps TRBD1 as D (5 bases). Trimming cost V 0 bases and J 2 bases, with 14 bases left between them. The CDR3 loop spans 16 amino acids. Germline CDR1 SGHDT, CDR2 YYEEEE. The CDR3 is CASSLVGQGDNYGYTF. In nucleotides, the CDR3 is TGTGCCAGCAGCTTGGTAGGGCAGGGTGACAACTATGGCTACACCTTC.

CDR3 amino acids: CASSKWTGNEQYF. The CDR3, as DNA: TGTGCCAGCAGCAAATGGACAGGGAACGAGCAGTACTTC. The V gene is TRBV7-2, the J gene TRBJ2-7, with 8 bases aligning to TRBD1. The junction had 5 bases not matched to a gene; V was cut back by 5 bases and J by 5 bases. Germline values: CDR1 SGHTA, CDR2 FQGNSA. The CDR3 loop spans 13 amino acids.

DNA for the CDR3: TGTGCCAGCAGTTCCCCCGGGTTCCTTTTGTACGAGCAGTACTTC. Amino acids: CASSSPGFLLYEQYF. V gene TRBV27 combines with J gene TRBJ2-7, with D uncertain. V was pared by 4 bases and J by 4 bases, with 17 bases between. The germline V gene encodes CDR1 MNHEY and CDR2 SMNVEV (reference sequence). CDR3 length: 15 residues.

The chain uses TRBV4-3 and TRBJ2-3; perhaps TRBD1 as D (5 bases). The CDR3 length is 16 residues. V shed 2 bases and J shed 0 bases, with 12 bases lying between them. Germline lookup yields CDR1 LGHNA and CDR2 YSLEER. The CDR3 coding sequence is TGCGCCAGCAGCCAAAAGACAGCTCCTAGCACAGATACGCAGTATTTT. Translation gives CASSQKTAPSTDTQYF.

V is TRBV11-3 and J is TRBJ2-7; 7 bases fit TRBD1. Germline trimming cut 0 bases from V and 0 bases from J; bases unmatched to any gene: 2. Germline CDR1 reads SGHNT; CDR2 reads YENEEA. This CDR3 has 15 residues. The CDR3 region has the DNA TGTGCCAGCAGCTTAGATCGGGACAGCTCCTACGAGCAGTACTTC. It is translated as CASSLDRDSSYEQYF.

The genes are TRBV29-1 and TRBJ2-1; unclear D gene. The germline V gene has CDR1 SQVTM and CDR2 ANQGSEA. This CDR3 comprises 12 residues. V shed 8 bases and J shed 3 bases, with 11 bases lying between them. The CDR3, as DNA: TGCAGCAAATTGGCCAACTACAATGAGCAGTTCTTC. Amino acids: CSKLANYNEQFF.

This chain uses TRBV5-6 with TRBJ2-7; D remains unclear. CDR3 length equals 15 residues. The germline V gene encodes CDR1 SGHDT and CDR2 YYEEEE. V lost 4 bases and J lost 0, with 14 bases in between. The chain's CDR3 is CASSGLRVTSYEQYF. Written as DNA, the CDR3 is TGTGCCAGCAGCGGTCTCCGGGTGACCTCCTACGAGCAGTACTTC.

This clone occurred a few times. The chain combines TRBV5-4 with TRBJ1-1, with D perhaps TRBD1 (5 bases). CDR1 is SGHNT, CDR2 YYREEE, per germline (reference sequence). This CDR3 has 16 amino acids. V dropped 0 bases and J dropped 0 bases, with 12 bases sitting between them. The CDR3 loop is CASSLVGPVMNTEAFF. The CDR3 DNA sequence: TGTGCCAGCAGCTTGGTGGGGCCTGTAATGAACACTGAAGCTTTCTTT.

This chain's CDR3 is CASSLTATYEQYF. The CDR3 DNA reads as TGTGCCAGCAGCTTAACAGCCACCTACGAGCAGTACTTC. The chain has TRBV11-3 and TRBJ2-7; D remains ambiguous. V shed 2 bases and J shed 2 bases, with 7 bases lying between them. Germline V gene sequence: CDR1 SGHNT, CDR2 YENEEA. The CDR3 runs 13 residues.

V and J are TRBV5-1 and TRBJ2-5; 9 bases line up with TRBD1. CDR1 and CDR2 from the germline V gene are SGHRS and YFSETQ. The V gene end was trimmed by 2 bases and the J gene end by 4 bases; junction bases not matched to a gene: 6. This CDR3 has 15 residues. The CDR3: CASSLLQGAGETQYF. CDR3 in DNA: TGCGCCAGCAGCTTACTACAGGGGGCTGGAGAGACCCAGTACTTC.

This clone was counted only a few times. The chain combines TRBV27 with TRBJ2-6, with D tentatively TRBD2 (5 bases). Germline CDR1 and CDR2: MNHEY and SMNVEV (reference sequence). The CDR3 has 16 amino acids. Trimming took off 2 bases at V and 1 base at J, with 9 bases between the two ends. CDR3 loop: CASSLARGSGANVLTF. Written as DNA, the CDR3 is TGTGCCAGCAGTTTAGCCCGGGGATCTGGGGCCAACGTCCTGACTTTC.

This clone was counted only a few times. The CDR3 sequence: CASSPKVRLSDTQYF. In DNA, the CDR3 is TGTGCCAGCAGTCCAAAAGTGAGGTTGTCAGATACGCAGTATTTT. The J gene is TRBJ2-3, the V gene TRBV7-9; D is unclear. The CDR3 covers 15 residues. Per germline, CDR1 SEHNR and CDR2 FQNEAQ (reference sequence). Between the trimmed V and J ends, which lost 6 bases and 4 bases, there was a span of 17 bases.

This clone was seen a few times. The J gene is TRBJ1-5, the V gene TRBV28, with a possible D match to TRBD1 (5 bases). This CDR3 spans 15 amino acids. Germline CDR1 is MDHEN and CDR2 is SYDVKM. V gave up 2 bases and J gave up 5 bases, with 13 bases separating them. The CDR3, as DNA: TGTGCCAGCAGTTTAGATGCAGGGCTGGATCAGCCCCAGCATTTT. Amino acids: CASSLDAGLDQPQHF.

V gene TRBV19 combines with J gene TRBJ2-7, with 10 nucleotides matching TRBD1. The CDR3 covers 17 residues. V gave up 3 bases and J gave up 0 bases; unmatched junction bases: 8. CDR1 is LNHDA, CDR2 SQIVND, per germline (reference sequence). In DNA form, the CDR3 reads TGTGCCAGTAGTATGGGACAGGGGCTATTCTCCTCCTACGAGCAGTACTTC. Encoded protein: CASSMGQGLFSSYEQYF.

The V and J genes are TRBV10-2 and TRBJ2-4, with 9 bases fitting TRBD2. Germline assignment: CDR1 WSHSY and CDR2 SAAADI. J gave up 7 bases and V 6 bases, and 13 bases lay outside the gene matches. The CDR3 is made up of 16 amino acids. CDR3: CASRGGDSGRGNIQYF. For the CDR3, the DNA is TGCGCCAGCAGGGGGGGGGATAGCGGGAGAGGGAACATTCAGTACTTC.

The V gene is TRBV30, the J gene TRBJ1-1, with 11 nucleotides matching TRBD1. V lost 5 bases to trimming and J lost 5 bases; unmatched junction nucleotides: 7. The CDR3 has 14 amino acids. The germline V gene encodes CDR1 GTSNPN and CDR2 SVGIG (reference sequence). CDR3 coding DNA: TGTGCCTGGGTTGGACAGGGGGCGGGGACTGAAGCTTTCTTT. Protein product: CAWVGQGAGTEAFF.

CDR3: CASSPLGGGRETQYF. DNA of the CDR3: TGTGCCAGCAGCCCCCTCGGAGGGGGCAGGGAGACCCAGTACTTC. The chain combines TRBV5-4 with TRBJ2-5; D might be TRBD1 (7 bases). CDR1 is SGHNT and CDR2 is YYREEE in the germline V gene (reference sequence). Trimming took 4 bases from V and 5 from J, leaving 18 bases between them. The CDR3 covers 15 residues.

Written as DNA, the CDR3 is TGTGCCAGTACCGTCGCCCAGGGGGCATTTGGAAACACCATATATTTT. This gives the protein CASTVAQGAFGNTIYF. The rearrangement joins TRBV19 to TRBJ1-3, with 8 bases lining up with TRBD1. The CDR3 has 16 amino acids. J lost 3 bases, V lost 7 bases, and 11 bases had no gene match. Per the germline V gene, CDR1 is LNHDA and CDR2 is SQIVND (reference sequence).

J is TRBJ1-1 and V is TRBV27, with a possible D match to TRBD1 (5 bases). V was clipped by 1 base and J by 4 bases, with 16 bases between them. The germline V gene encodes CDR1 MNHEY and CDR2 SMNVEV (reference sequence). This CDR3 spans 16 amino acids. CDR3 sequence (DNA): TGTGCCAGCAGTTTATTCCGTGTGGGGCAAGGCACTGAAGCTTTCTTT. This codes for CASSLFRVGQGTEAFF.

The chain recombines TRBV5-8 with TRBJ1-1; TRBD1 aligns across 9 bases. J was trimmed by 8 bases and V by 4 bases; bases with no gene match: 9. Germline V gene sequence: CDR1 SGHTS, CDR2 YDEGEE. CDR3 length: 14 amino acids. CDR3 in DNA: TGTGCCAGCAGCATGTGGGGGACAGGGATGGAAGCTTTCTTT. Its protein is CASSMWGTGMEAFF.

The gene calls are TRBV5-4 and TRBJ1-5, with no clear D. Germline values: CDR1 SGHNT, CDR2 YYREEE (reference sequence). The CDR3 runs 14 residues. The V and J ends lost 0 bases and 3 bases respectively, with 7 bases between them. Here the CDR3 reads CASSLAGNNQPQHF. The CDR3 coding sequence is TGTGCCAGCAGCTTGGCGGGGAACAATCAGCCCCAGCATTTT.

This clone was seen a few times. The rearrangement joins TRBV6-1 to TRBJ1-5, with D maybe TRBD1 (5 bases). Trimming shortened V by 1 base and J by 6 bases, and 16 bases separated the two germline ends. CDR1 is MNHNS and CDR2 is SASEGT in the germline V gene. The CDR3 consists of 16 residues. CDR3 region: CASSEGTRGGSQPQHF. CDR3 sequence (DNA): TGTGCCAGCAGTGAAGGTACGAGGGGCGGGAGTCAGCCCCAGCATTTT.

The chain couples TRBV28 to TRBJ1-4; TRBD1 matches at 10 bases. After removal of 6 bases from V and 8 bases from J, the junction contained 9 bases not matched to a gene. CDR1 is MDHEN, CDR2 SYDVKM, per germline. The CDR3 runs to 15 residues. The CDR3 sequence is CASRDPGTGDEKLFF. In DNA form, the CDR3 reads TGTGCCAGCAGGGACCCCGGGACAGGGGACGAAAAACTGTTTTTT. The full variable domain, in which reference TRBV28 and TRBJ1-4 provide the parts outside the CDR3, is DVKVTQSSRYLVKRTGEKVFLECVQDMDHENMFWYRQDPGLGLRLIYFSYDVKMKEKGDIPEGYSVSREKKERFSLILESASTNQTSMYLCASRDPGTGDEKLFFGSGTQLSVL.

V and J are TRBV7-2 and TRBJ1-1, with D maybe TRBD1 (6 bases). V lost 3 bases and J lost 4, with 12 bases in between. Germline V gives CDR1 SGHTA, CDR2 FQGNSA. The CDR3 is made up of 14 amino acids. DNA of the CDR3: TGTGCCAGCAGCTTCAACAGGGTGAGCACTGAAGCTTTCTTT. Protein: CASSFNRVSTEAFF. Combining the CDR3 with reference TRBV7-2 and TRBJ1-1 gives the whole variable domain GAGVSQSPSNKVTEKGKDVELRCDPISGHTALYWYRQSLGQGLEFLIYFQGNSAPDKSGLPSDRFSAERTGGSVSTLTIQRTQQEDSAVYLCASSFNRVSTEAFFGQGTRLTVV.

The chain combines TRBV28 with TRBJ1-5, with a weak D call TRBD1 (5 bases). This CDR3 has 15 residues. Looked up from germline, CDR1 is MDHEN and CDR2 is SYDVKM. V was shortened by 6 bases and J by 7 bases, with 19 bases between the two germline ends. CDR3 coding DNA: TGTGCCAGCAGGGCGGGACTCCTCTCAGGACAGCCCCAGCATTTT. Translated: CASRAGLLSGQPQHF.